Sequencing of this T cell receptor beta chain was carried out in a study of cytomegalovirus exposure and HLA in healthy donors. In the case of this clone: Antigen: not known.

Study-wide results and caveats: With further analysis later on, most CMV-associated TCR beta chains appeared HLA-restricted. A prior analysis recorded that most TCR beta V segments were productive about 87% or about 30% of the time. Reportedly, diagnosis of cytomegalovirus status by the classifier showed high specificity and sensitivity.

Germline values: CDR1 GTSNPN, CDR2 SVGIG (reference sequence). Trimming took 1 base from V and 4 from J, leaving 7 bases between them. The length of the CDR3 is 12 residues. The study ran its PCR with 60 Vbeta and 13 Jbeta primers. Data came from immunoSEQ multiplex PCR; TCRdb stores just in-frame clones and leaves some out. In the table there are around 150,000 clones, approximately 79% of which are singletons. The rearrangement joins TRBV30 to TRBJ1-2; D is undetermined. Input material: PBMCs. The receptor was isolated from a man in his forties or fifties in good health and CMV-seronegative. The CDR3 region has the DNA TGTGCCTGGAGTGGCGGGAGCTATGGCTACACCTTC. This translates into CAWSGGSYGYTF.